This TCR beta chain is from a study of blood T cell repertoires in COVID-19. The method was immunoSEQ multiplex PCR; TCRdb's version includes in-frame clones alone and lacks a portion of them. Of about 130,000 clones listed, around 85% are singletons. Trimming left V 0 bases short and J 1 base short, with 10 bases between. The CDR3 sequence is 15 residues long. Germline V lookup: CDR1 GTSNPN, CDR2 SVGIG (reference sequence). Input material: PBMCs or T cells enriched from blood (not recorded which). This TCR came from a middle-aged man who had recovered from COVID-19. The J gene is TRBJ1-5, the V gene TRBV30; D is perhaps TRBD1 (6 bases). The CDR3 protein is CAWSVGGTSNQPQHF. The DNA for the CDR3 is TGTGCCTGGAGTGTCGGGGGGACAAGCAATCAGCCCCAGCATTTT.